The source of this T cell receptor beta chain is a study of blood T cell repertoires in COVID-19. At the level of the study: Both acute and convalescent COVID-19 samples were obtained from the United States, Italy and Spain. The cDNA or gDNA used as material had been derived from T cells, B-cell-depleted T cells, or PBMCs.

Deletions cut 9 bases from V and 2 bases from J, with 13 bases between. The CDR3 contains 13 residues. CDR1 MNHEY and CDR2 SMNVEV come from the germline V gene (reference sequence). As handled by the study authors: Estimation of nucleated cell counts was performed using reference gene primer amplification. Method: immunoSEQ multiplex PCR; TCRdb's copy keeps in-frame clones and lacks some. Clonal size and the V and J genes are those of that table, whereas D and trimming came from the DNA. The data show approximately 290,000 clones, about nine tenths seen once. Material for sequencing was peripheral blood. The rearrangement joins TRBV27 to TRBJ1-2; D uncertain. This receptor was obtained from a woman in her 30s with COVID-19, enrolled during active disease. In DNA, the CDR3 is TGTGCCAGTTTCAACCGGGAAAACTATGGCTACACCTTC. It encodes CASFNRENYGYTF.